Sequencing of this T cell receptor (beta chain) was carried out in a study of T cell clonotyping in hematopoietic cell transplantation. About this clone: Its antigen remains unknown.

TCRdb's table, derived via immunoSEQ multiplex PCR, lists solely in-frame clones and lacks some. The table lists over 8,000 clones, around 66% of them singletons. Points from the study as a whole: Pathologically expanded recipient clonotypes increased progressively from day 30 to day 180 as diversity fell. No sorting was done, leaving CD4 and CD8 contributions mixed.

Blood collection times were about day -28 and days 30, 100, 180 posttransplant. This receptor was identified in a male patient aged 60-69 years who had an allogeneic stem cell transplant from an unrelated donor, so the T cells may come from the graft donor. Some clones in this sample may be carry-over from other donors' samples. Sequenced here: peripheral blood mononuclear cells, sampled 100 days after allogeneic stem cell transplant.

CDR3: CASSLATSQETQYF. CDR3 bases: TGTGCCAGCAGCCTAGCAACTAGCCAAGAGACCCAGTACTTC. The J gene is TRBJ2-5, the V gene TRBV9; possibly TRBD2 for D (5 bases). The germline CDR1 and CDR2 sequences are SGDLS and YYNGEE. The germline V and J ends were trimmed by 4 bases and 1 base, with 11 bases remaining between them. The CDR3 spans 14 residues.